Only a few counts were recorded for the clone carrying this T cell receptor (beta chain). Its cognate antigen is unknown. The data stem from a study of blood T cells in healthy people across ages. Study findings and constraints: Naive CD4+ cells and diversity were both higher in long-lived donors than in aged donors. Among T cells, TCR beta diversity per million cells dropped roughly linearly as age rose.

Using a J-beta primer mix together with a sample-barcoded 5' primer, a second PCR was run for about 6 to 11 cycles. Each of the samples gave a minimum of 2.5 million paired-end reads that contained CDR3. TCRdb re-analysed the 5' RACE reads in MiXCR, keeping a single row per CDR3 protein. The sample has more than 650,000 distinct CDR3 sequences, 20% to 25% seen once; the top ten hold 20% to 25%. The source is a man in his 70s in good health. Sequencing used blood.

The CDR3 protein is CASSVVSLVLYNEQFF. Written as DNA, the CDR3 is TGTGCCAGCAGCGTAGTGAGCCTTGTACTCTACAATGAGCAGTTCTTC. This chain joins TRBV9 and TRBJ2-5; D gene uncertain. The DNA matches TRBJ2-1 better at its end, which makes the J call doubtful. This CDR3 has 16 residues. Looked up from germline, CDR1 is SGDLS and CDR2 is YYNGEE.